This passage covers 4 T cell receptor beta chains from one sample sequenced in a study of radiation and T cells in renal cell carcinoma. TCRdb's table, derived via immunoSEQ multiplex PCR, lists solely in-frame clones and lacks some. The profile covers approximately 140,000 clones, with 70% to 90% appearing a single time and approximately 20% taken by the ten largest. Time point given: baseline pretreatment blood. Treatment described: 15 Gy SBRT to primary tumor, nephrectomy 4 weeks later. Sample: blood, taken from a patient whose treatment included radiotherapy and nephrectomy. These receptors came from a woman aged 45 to 65 with renal cell carcinoma.

The chain couples TRBV27 to TRBJ2-3; D not resolved. Germline V CDR1 and CDR2: MNHEY, SMNVEV (reference sequence). The CDR3 extends over 13 amino acids. V lost 6 bases and J lost 1, with 8 bases in between. The CDR3 sequence is CASRDGGTDTQYF. The CDR3 nucleotides read TGTGCCAGCAGGGACGGTGGCACAGATACGCAGTATTTT.

The chain links TRBV7-2 to TRBJ1-1; the D is unclear. CDR1 is SGHTA, CDR2 FQGNSA, per germline. V lost 4 bases to trimming and J lost 8 bases, with 14 bases between them. The CDR3 consists of 13 residues. The chain's CDR3 is CASSYGGSREAFF. CDR3 sequence (DNA): TGTGCCAGCAGCTACGGCGGGTCTCGAGAAGCTTTCTTT. The variable domain in full, with the rest retrieved from reference TRBV7-2 and TRBJ1-1, is GAGVSQSPSNKVTEKGKDVELRCDPISGHTALYWYRQSLGQGLEFLIYFQGNSAPDKSGLPSDRFSAERTGGSVSTLTIQRTQQEDSAVYLCASSYGGSREAFFGQGTRLTVV.

The chain recombines TRBV25-1 with TRBJ2-5; D is uncertain. CDR1 is MGHDK, CDR2 SYGVNS, per germline. Between the trimmed V and J ends, which lost 3 bases and 3 bases, there was a span of 11 bases. The length of the CDR3 is 14 residues. The CDR3 loop is CASSDIGREETQYF. The CDR3 nucleotides are TGTGCCAGCAGTGATATTGGCAGAGAAGAGACCCAGTACTTC.

The chain couples TRBV6-5 to TRBJ1-4, with 7 bases lining up with TRBD1. V lost 0 bases to trimming and J lost 4 bases; unmatched junction nucleotides: 2. The CDR3 runs to 15 residues. CDR1 and CDR2 (germline): MNHEY, SVGAGI. The CDR3 DNA sequence: TGTGCCAGCAGTTACTCGGGACAGCTTAATGAAAAACTGTTTTTT. Residues: CASSYSGQLNEKLFF.